These T cell receptor beta chains were read from a single sample in a study of early T cells in non-severe SARS-CoV-2 infection. Using its own MiXCR run on the 5' RACE reads, TCRdb lists one record per CDR3 protein. The sample has 80,000 to 95,000 distinct CDR3 sequences; around 15% are singletons. Input material: whole blood. These receptors all come from an adult who was a healthcare worker with PCR-confirmed SARS-CoV-2 infection or an uninfected control (not recorded which). Both conserved end residues are part of each CDR3. Each record gives: J gene, V gene, CDR3 protein.

>TRBJ1-5|TRBV12-3/TRBV12-4
CASSDRVHQPQHF
>TRBJ1-4|TRBV11-2
CASSLSRDLIHEKLFF
>TRBJ2-3|TRBV28
CASSLADTQYF
>TRBJ2-3|TRBV4-3
CASSQDSLRNTDTQYF
>TRBJ2-1|TRBV13
CASSFGLVYNEQFF
>TRBJ2-1|TRBV10-3
CAINPGQGNEQFF
>TRBJ2-2|TRBV7-6
CASSLRTGALNTGELFF
>TRBJ1-1|TRBV7-6
CASSLFRGRGTEAFF
>TRBJ2-7|TRBV7-9
CASSPRGGGSREQYF
>TRBJ1-3|TRBV7-9
CASSPGAGSGNTIYF
>TRBJ1-2|TRBV12-3/TRBV12-4
CASSFIQAGAGGYTF
>TRBJ2-1|TRBV29-1
CSVARSNEQFF
>TRBJ2-3|TRBV20-1
CSASGSGGTDTQYF
>TRBJ2-1|TRBV18
CASSTSAYNEQFF
>TRBJ2-7|TRBV3-1
CASSLSSGGPYEQYF
>TRBJ2-1|TRBV12-3/TRBV12-4
CASSPPPGLGNEQFF
>TRBJ2-7|TRBV11-2
CASSLDLSGEQYF
>TRBJ2-2|TRBV9
CASSASRGGGTGELFF
>TRBJ1-4|TRBV30
CAWSGRITGRKNEKLFF
>TRBJ2-1|TRBV5-1
CASSLGGLEQFF
>TRBJ1-2|TRBV20-1
CSAREGDYGYTF
>TRBJ1-2|TRBV18
CASSSDKDGYTF
>TRBJ2-7|TRBV20-1
CSANNDGYEQYF
>TRBJ2-5|TRBV7-7
CASSLAPRRGETQYF
>TRBJ1-2|TRBV7-6
CASSHTGGDGYTF
>TRBJ1-6|TRBV14
CASSQASGMRDSPLHF
>TRBJ2-2|TRBV7-2
CASSLSSGGTGELFF
>TRBJ2-1|TRBV27
CASSQNNWYSYNEQFF
>TRBJ1-6|TRBV4-3
CASSQTTGVGSPLHF
>TRBJ2-3|TRBV7-8
CASGSGQSDTQYF
>TRBJ2-3|TRBV27
CASSLSTPLGADTQYF
>TRBJ1-5|TRBV20-1
CSASQVRGAPQHF
>TRBJ1-2|TRBV7-2
CASSPGQGASGYTF
>TRBJ2-3|TRBV7-9
CASSLIVDTQYF
>TRBJ1-4|TRBV29-1
CSVEVGPNEKLFF
>TRBJ2-7|TRBV6-6
CASRNPGQLSYEQYF
>TRBJ1-4|TRBV30
CAWSRGHGEKLFF
>TRBJ2-7|TRBV5-1
CASSLGLGYEQYF
>TRBJ1-1|TRBV20-1
CSARDWGAQNTEAFF
>TRBJ2-7|TRBV18
CASSPRSTSSYEQYF
>TRBJ1-1|TRBV12-3/TRBV12-4
CASSFRGYEERTNTEAFF
>TRBJ2-7|TRBV6-2/TRBV6-3
CASSYPQLPDRFSYEQYF
>TRBJ1-2|TRBV21-1
CASSKSAPQGRDYGYTF